The table lists the clone carrying this T cell receptor (beta chain) with many counts. This sample stems from a study of metastatic and nonmetastatic thyroid tumors. The overall study: From malignant and benign thyroid patients, repertoires in blood and in tumor or nodule tissue were compared.

Patients had received no treatment of any kind before thyroid surgery. TCRdb re-called clones via MiXCR from the PCR reads. The sample records under 100,000 clones, approximately 9% being singletons. The clonotype comes from a female donor with papillary thyroid cancer or a benign thyroid nodule (not recorded which). Some clones in this sample may be carry-over from other donors' samples. Sequencing input: blood.

The CDR3 sequence: CASSFALADSETQYF. The CDR3 DNA reads TGTGCCAGCAGCTTCGCACTAGCGGACTCGGAGACCCAGTACTTC. This chain joins TRBV7-9 and TRBJ2-5, with 8 bases matching TRBD2. The trim removed 3 bases at V and 5 bases at J, leaving 8 bases unmatched. Germline values: CDR1 SEHNR, CDR2 FQNEAQ (reference sequence). The length of the CDR3 is 15 residues.